The subject of this entry is one TCR beta chain. This clonotype appeared a few times. It lacks a known antigen. No much larger clone exists at a distance of one base, and base qualities are not known. The receptor library was made with 5' RACE. The sequencer was an Illumina HiSeq 2000. A universal primer binding site was introduced by template switching, and a unique molecular identifier was present in the final cDNA, enabling accurate counting of TCR cDNA molecules. Specific primers in the conserved constant-segment region were used to synthesize first-strand cDNA for the TCR alpha and beta chains. To control for contamination, every cDNA library was double barcoded, receiving both a SMART-Mk sample barcode and Illumina barcodes. Two successive PCR steps introduced TruSeq adapter sequences along with Illumina sample barcodes. TCR alpha and beta cDNA libraries were sequenced on the Illumina HiSeq platform with custom primers. The published analysis was carried out like this. Unique molecular identifiers were extracted from raw reads with MiGEC, and CDR3 positions were determined with MiXCR. Recombination models were inferred per individual with the repgenHMM and IGoR tools using an EM algorithm. The analysis of shared clonotypes was done with the tcR package in R, with sharing normalized by the product of cloneset sizes. To study raw recombination free of thymic and clonal selection effects, out-of-frame nonproductive sequences were analyzed. The public reads were reanalyzed by TCRdb: fastp trimming at Q25, MiXCR alignment, in-frame beta chains only. Rows matching on CDR3 protein sequence are summarized as one entry with the most common DNA and genes. None of the V and J calls come from the authors' own analysis; TCRdb made them. The sample table lists some 270,000 distinct CDR3 sequences, about 8.5% of them with a count of one. The top ten clones comprise over 2.5% of the sample.

Only healthy Caucasian donors were included. Three pairs of female monozygotic twins, all aged about 18 to 30 years, made up the twin cohort. Positive isolation kits from Invitrogen were used to isolate the CD4+ and CD8+ T cell populations. This specimen belongs to a study of identical twins (dated by TCRdb to 2016 to 2017). Study-wide context: To test whether fetal clonotypes persist, the study used deep sequencing on TCR alpha and beta repertoires from monozygotic twins, unrelated adults of various ages, and cord blood. Replicate twin experiments were performed at different times using different library preparation protocols to rule out contamination.

The CDR3 measures 16 amino acids from cysteine to phenylalanine. Only CDR3 DNA is held: 48 bases, read in frame from base 1. The germline V gene specifies SGHTA as CDR1 and FQGNSA as CDR2. The germline V end is reduced by 3 bases and the J end by 4 bases; junction bases left unmatched: 11. Summary of the overall study and its limitations: Invariant T cells such as MAIT and iNKT could partly confound zero-insertion analyses, though diverse VJ usage argued against this for most clonotypes. Recombination models systematically underestimated out-of-frame TCR alpha sharing in monozygotic twins but agreed with sharing between unrelated individuals. Out-of-frame TCR alpha sequences shared between twins showed an excess of low generation-probability sequences compared with coincidental sharing between unrelated individuals. Abundant cord blood beta clonotypes had fewer insertions, young adult naive repertoires showed a similar but weaker trend, and memory repertoires showed no such trend. Conclusions relied on cross-sectional statistical analysis, since the same donors could not be followed over many years. In beta out-of-frame sequences, excess twin sharing was weaker, because having fewer shared sequences lowered the signal-to-noise ratio.

These data are also associated with another study on yellow fever vaccine responses in identical twins. That second report states: According to the authors, in identical twins the way T cells responded to vaccination appeared partly convergent and partly personalized. Focusing on identical twins, the study followed the T cell clones that responded to the vaccine, and did so with precision.

The sequence was obtained from a woman aged 18 to 35 in good health. Recombination connected TRBV7-2 to TRBJ2-7; 8 middle bases align to TRBD2. The sample consisted of CD8+ T cells sorted from blood. The nucleotides are TGTGCCAGCAGCTTGACCAGCGGGAGCAATTTGTACGAGCAGTACTTC. It encodes CASSLTSGSNLYEQYF.